This T cell receptor beta chain is drawn from a study of cytomegalovirus exposure and HLA in healthy donors. Study observations and caveats: Presence/absence analyses rested on an assumption that sequencing depth was roughly uniform across donors. The listing of 150 to 200 TCR beta chains classed them as cytomegalovirus-associated.

About this clone itself: Its target is unknown.

PCR was performed using 60 Vbeta and 13 Jbeta primers. TCRdb's copy holds only in-frame clones and misses some; the assay was immunoSEQ multiplex PCR. There are over 100,000 clones in the sample, with 1.5% to 2% held by the top ten. Trimming stripped 3 bases from V and 2 bases from J, with 7 bases between. The CDR3 has 13 amino acids. CDR1 SGHVS and CDR2 FNYEAQ come from the germline V gene. Material: PBMCs. The source is a man aged 18 to 30 in good health and CMV-seronegative. The chain links TRBV7-6 to TRBJ2-5, with D perhaps TRBD1 (6 bases). CDR3 sequence: CASSFTGQETQYF. CDR3 nucleotides: TGTGCCAGCAGCTTTACAGGGCAAGAGACCCAGTACTTC.